The 16 T cell receptor beta chains given below trace back to one sample, sequenced in a study of identical twins. Each CDR3 protein gets one entry after TCRdb re-called the 5' RACE reads with MiXCR. The table lists about 390,000 distinct CDR3 sequences, roughly 9% of them singletons. Sequencing input: naive T cells sorted from blood. Receptors originate from a woman in her forties or fifties in good health.

This chain's CDR3 is CASSMEWAGWKLFF. The CDR3 DNA is TGTGCCAGTAGTATGGAGTGGGCCGGGTGGAAACTGTTTTTT. The V and J genes are TRBV19 and TRBJ1-4; D is ambiguous. CDR1 is LNHDA, CDR2 SQIVND, per germline (reference sequence). The CDR3 is made up of 14 amino acids. Trimming stripped 3 bases from V and 11 bases from J, with 16 bases between.

This clonotype was recorded many times. CDR3 region: CASSLGQGWDTDTQYF. The DNA for the CDR3 is TGTGCCAGCAGCCTCGGACAGGGATGGGACACAGATACGCAGTATTTT. The chain recombines TRBV7-8 with TRBJ2-3; 8 bases line up with TRBD1. Losses at the gene ends were 5 bases for V and 2 bases for J; bases not matched to a gene: 9. The length of the CDR3 is 16 residues. Per the germline V gene, CDR1 is SGHVS and CDR2 is FQNEAQ.

The table lists this clonotype with a few counts. This chain uses TRBV12-3 or TRBV12-4 with TRBJ2-4; no reliable D call. Trimming took 5 bases from V and 4 from J, leaving 12 bases between them. The CDR3 is 14 amino acids. The CDR3 protein is CASSVRLEKNIQYF. DNA for the CDR3: TGTGCCAGCAGTGTCCGTTTAGAAAAAAACATTCAGTACTTC.

This chain connects TRBV6-1 to TRBJ2-1, with 7 bases matching TRBD1. Unmatched junction bases numbered 9, after V lost 6 bases and J lost 7 bases. CDR3 size: 14 residues. CDR1 and CDR2 (germline): MNHNS, SASEGT. CDR3 sequence: CASSVDRVPNEQFF. In nucleotides, the CDR3 is TGTGCCAGCAGCGTTGACAGGGTTCCGAATGAGCAGTTCTTC.

The V call is TRBV11-2, the J call TRBJ2-2, with D tentatively TRBD2 (7 bases). CDR3 length: 16 residues. The germline CDR1 and CDR2 sequences are SGHAT and FQNNGV. V lost 6 bases and J lost 3, with 17 bases in between. In nucleotides, the CDR3 is TGTGCCAGCAGGCCCCCGGGGAGGGGGGACACCGGGGAGCTGTTTTTT. Translating it yields CASRPPGRGDTGELFF.

Only a few counts were recorded for this clonotype. The chain carries TRBV19 and TRBJ2-1; D may be TRBD1 (6 bases). The CDR3 is 16 residues long. Germline loops: CDR1 LNHDA, CDR2 SQIVND (reference sequence). Trimming removed 5 bases from V and 0 bases from J, with 14 bases in between. The CDR3 region has the DNA TGTGCCAGTAGTGTACAGGGCAGTGTCTCCTACAATGAGCAGTTCTTC. Amino acid sequence: CASSVQGSVSYNEQFF.

This clonotype has just a few counts. The chain carries TRBV12-3 or TRBV12-4 and TRBJ1-3, with no clear D. The CDR3 has 14 amino acids. With 4 bases removed from V and 0 bases from J, the gap between germline ends came to 7 bases. The CDR3 sequence: CASSSTSSGNTIYF. CDR3 in DNA: TGTGCCAGCAGTTCGACTAGCTCTGGAAACACCATATATTTT.

The J gene is TRBJ1-3, the V gene TRBV9, with 8 positions matching TRBD1. Germline V lookup: CDR1 SGDLS, CDR2 YYNGEE. Losses at the gene ends were 9 bases for V and 4 bases for J; bases not matched to a gene: 3. This CDR3 contains 12 residues. The CDR3: CAKWTGGNTIYF. CDR3 nucleotide sequence: TGTGCCAAATGGACAGGGGGAAACACCATATATTTT.

In DNA form, the CDR3 reads TGTGCCAGCAGCTCTGGGACTAGCGGGAGCACCTGGCAGTTCTTC. Protein: CASSSGTSGSTWQFF. The gene calls are TRBV7-9 and TRBJ2-1; 14 bases agree with TRBD2. This CDR3 has 15 amino acids. Germline CDR1 and CDR2: SEHNR and FQNEAQ (reference sequence). The trim removed 4 bases at V and 12 bases at J, leaving 8 bases unmatched.

This clonotype was observed a few times. The gene calls are TRBV5-1 and TRBJ1-1, with 11 bases identical to TRBD1. This CDR3 has 17 residues. J lost 1 base, V lost 6 bases, and 11 bases had no gene match. CDR1 is SGHRS and CDR2 is YFSETQ in the germline V gene. CDR3 coding DNA: TGCGCCAGCACCCTCTCGGGGACAGGGGGACAGAACACTGAAGCTTTCTTT. Residues: CASTLSGTGGQNTEAFF.

This clonotype was seen ten or more times. The rearrangement uses TRBV29-1 and TRBJ1-2, with D tentatively TRBD1 (5 bases). The CDR3 is 12 residues long. The germline V gene has CDR1 SQVTM and CDR2 ANQGSEA. Between the trimmed V and J ends, which lost 7 bases and 1 base, there was a span of 10 bases. The CDR3 bases are TGCAGCGGAGGACACTTTAACTATGGCTACACCTTC. Its translation is CSGGHFNYGYTF.

The rearrangement links TRBV11-2 to TRBJ2-1; 7 bases map to TRBD2. This CDR3 region has 14 residues. V shed 4 bases and J 10 bases; nucleotides not matched to a gene: 10. CDR1 and CDR2 from the germline V gene are SGHAT and FQNNGV. In DNA, the CDR3 is TGTGCCAGCAGCTCCATTAAGCGGGACTTCGAGCAGTTCTTC. As protein: CASSSIKRDFEQFF.

DNA for the CDR3: TGTGCCAGTGGTAGGGGAGGTCAGCCCCAGCATTTT. It is translated as CASGRGGQPQHF. The chain links TRBV6-2 or TRBV6-3 to TRBJ1-5, with a weak D call TRBD1 (5 bases). Per germline, CDR1 MNHEY and CDR2 SVGEGT. The ends were cut back, 9 bases at V and 6 bases at J, with 12 bases in the middle. The CDR3 is 12 residues long.

The chain joins TRBV2 to TRBJ2-1; TRBD2 aligns across 14 bases. Germline V gene sequence: CDR1 SNHLY, CDR2 FYNNEI. Losses at the gene ends were 10 bases for V and 0 bases for J; bases not matched to a gene: 14. This CDR3 has 19 residues. For the CDR3, the DNA is TGTGCCACCTACGGACTAGCGGGAGGACACCAGGCCTCCTACAATGAGCAGTTCTTC. Protein sequence: CATYGLAGGHQASYNEQFF.

The chain joins TRBV7-9 to TRBJ2-7; tentatively, D is TRBD1 or TRBD2 (5 bases each). The CDR3 is 11 amino acids. The germline V gene has CDR1 SEHNR and CDR2 FQNEAQ (reference sequence). The V gene lost 1 base and the J gene lost 10 bases, with 8 bases spanning the gap. The CDR3 region has the DNA TGTGCCAGCAGCTTAGACGGGGACCAGTACTTC. Amino acid sequence: CASSLDGDQYF.

In regard to this clonotype: It may be a read error: a sequence one base away is much more abundant. In this CDR3 the conserved last residue, phenylalanine or tryptophan, is missing, so a read error is likely. V is TRBV5-1 and J is TRBJ2-5, with 7 bases fitting TRBD2. CDR1 SGHRS and CDR2 YFSETQ come from the germline V gene. V lost 6 bases and J lost 3; bases outside the gene matches: 2. The CDR3 loop spans 12 amino acids. The CDR3: CASKAGKETQYL. CDR3 nucleotides: TGCGCCAGCAAAGCGGGAAAAGAGACCCAGTACTTA.